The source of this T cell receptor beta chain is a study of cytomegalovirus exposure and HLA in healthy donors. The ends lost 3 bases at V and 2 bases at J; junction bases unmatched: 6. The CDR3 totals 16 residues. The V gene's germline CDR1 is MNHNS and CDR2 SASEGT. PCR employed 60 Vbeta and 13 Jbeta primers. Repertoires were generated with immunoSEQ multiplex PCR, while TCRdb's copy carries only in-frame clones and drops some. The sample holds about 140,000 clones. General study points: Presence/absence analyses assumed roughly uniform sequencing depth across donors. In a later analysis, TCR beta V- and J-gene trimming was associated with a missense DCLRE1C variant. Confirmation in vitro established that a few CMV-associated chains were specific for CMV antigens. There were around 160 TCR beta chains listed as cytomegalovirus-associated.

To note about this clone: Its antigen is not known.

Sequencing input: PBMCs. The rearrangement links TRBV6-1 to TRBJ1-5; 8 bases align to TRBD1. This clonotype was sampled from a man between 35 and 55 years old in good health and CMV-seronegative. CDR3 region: CASSDRTGWRNQPQHF. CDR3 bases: TGTGCCAGCAGTGACCGGACAGGGTGGCGCAATCAGCCCCAGCATTTT.